This is a list of T cell receptor beta chains from one sample in a study of T cell repertoires in cytomegalovirus infection. TCRdb ran MiXCR on the reads and lists one entry per CDR3 protein. Of approximately 190,000 distinct CDR3 sequences detected, 8% to 10% appear once; the ten largest clones hold around 4.4%. Sequencing was performed on PBMCs. The receptors come from a human donor in good health (CMV status not recorded). Some clones in this sample may be carry-over from other donors' samples. CDR3s include the opening cysteine and the closing phenylalanine or tryptophan. D genes are given only for firm matches. Rows give clone size only sometimes, using once, few, many, or a class for an expanded clone.

TRBV10-3	few	TRBJ1-1	.	CAITDSMNTEAFF	TGTGCCATCACCGACAGTATGAACACTGAAGCTTTCTTT
TRBV7-2	many	TRBJ2-1	.	CASSSRDIAHNEQFF	TGTGCCAGCAGCTCCCGGGACATAGCCCACAATGAGCAGTTCTTC
TRBV5-1	many	TRBJ2-7	TRBD2	CASSSGLDSGWQYF	TGCGCCAGCAGCTCGGGACTAGATAGTGGTTGGCAGTACTTC
TRBV7-2	many	TRBJ2-2	.	CASSLGGRGSGLTGELFF	TGTGCCAGCAGCTTAGGGGGCAGGGGCAGCGGTTTGACCGGGGAGCTGTTTTTT
TRBV7-6	.	TRBJ2-6	.	CASSGANVLTF	TGTGCCAGTTCTGGGGCCAACGTCCTGACTTTC
TRBV30	.	TRBJ2-1	TRBD2	CAWTSGRTYNEQFF	TGTGCCTGGACTAGCGGGAGAACCTACAATGAGCAGTTCTTC
TRBV19	few	TRBJ1-1	.	CASSVQEGTEAFF	TGTGCCAGTAGCGTACAGGAAGGCACTGAAGCTTTCTTT
TRBV29-1	few	TRBJ1-5	.	CSARDNLNQPQHF	TGCAGCGCCCGGGACAATCTCAATCAGCCCCAGCATTTT
TRBV2	many	TRBJ1-1	.	CASRDRQGWNTEAFF	TGTGCCAGCCGTGACAGGCAGGGATGGAACACTGAAGCTTTCTTT
TRBV6-2/TRBV6-3	.	TRBJ1-6	.	CASSYSGNSPLHF	TGTGCCAGCAGTTACTCAGGGAATTCACCCCTCCACTTT
TRBV20-1	few	TRBJ1-1	.	CSAGRQRMNTEAFF	TGCAGTGCTGGCCGACAGCGGATGAACACTGAAGCTTTCTTT
TRBV9	few	TRBJ1-1	.	CASSATVNANAFF	TGTGCCAGCAGCGCGACAGTGAATGCGAACGCTTTCTTT
TRBV9	many	TRBJ2-7	TRBD1	CASSVAGTEIVYEQYF	TGTGCCAGCAGCGTAGCCGGGACAGAGATCGTCTACGAGCAGTACTTC
TRBV4-1	many	TRBJ2-7	.	CASSQMTMDSLWGEQYF	TGCGCCAGCAGCCAGATGACGATGGACAGTCTTTGGGGCGAGCAGTACTTC
TRBV6-2/TRBV6-3	.	TRBJ1-6	.	CASSRWGFDAASYNSPLHF	TGTGCCAGCAGTCGATGGGGTTTCGACGCGGCGTCCTATAATTCACCCCTCCACTTT
TRBV5-1	many	TRBJ2-7	.	CASSEATSFDEQYF	TGCGCCAGCAGCGAAGCTACTAGCTTCGACGAGCAGTACTTC
TRBV7-3	.	TRBJ2-1	.	CASSTGVYNEQFF	TGTGCCAGCAGCACGGGGGTCTACAATGAGCAGTTCTTC
TRBV19	.	TRBJ2-6	.	CASNNVQGVGANVLTF	TGTGCCAGTAATAACGTGCAGGGCGTTGGGGCCAACGTCCTGACTTTC